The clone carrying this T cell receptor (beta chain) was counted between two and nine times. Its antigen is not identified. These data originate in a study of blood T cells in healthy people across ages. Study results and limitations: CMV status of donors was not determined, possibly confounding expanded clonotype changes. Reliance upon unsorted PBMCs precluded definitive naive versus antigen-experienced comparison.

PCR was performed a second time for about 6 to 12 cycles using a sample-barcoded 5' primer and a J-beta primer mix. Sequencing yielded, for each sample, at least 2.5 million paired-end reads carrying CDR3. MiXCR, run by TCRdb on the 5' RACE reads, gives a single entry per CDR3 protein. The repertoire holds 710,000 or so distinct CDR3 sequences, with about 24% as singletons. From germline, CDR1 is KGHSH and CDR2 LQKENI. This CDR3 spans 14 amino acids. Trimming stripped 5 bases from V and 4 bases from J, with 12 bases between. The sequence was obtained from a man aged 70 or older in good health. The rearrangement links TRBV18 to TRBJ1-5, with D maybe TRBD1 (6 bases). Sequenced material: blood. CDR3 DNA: TGTGCCAGCTCAACTGACACAGGGAATCAGCCCCAGCATTTT. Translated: CASSTDTGNQPQHF.